One sample yielded the 32 T cell receptor beta chains listed below, sequenced in a study of OX40 agonist ivuxolimab in advanced cancers. This table comes from immunoSEQ multiplex PCR, and its TCRdb copy is limited to in-frame clones, with some not included. The repertoire holds around 65,000 clones, with around four fifths as singletons. The source was CD4+ or CD8+ T cells sorted from blood, collected in a trial of the OX40 agonist ivuxolimab. These receptors were taken from an adult with an advanced solid tumor such as melanoma, head and neck, liver or kidney cancer.

The chain uses TRBV7-2 and TRBJ2-4, with 9 positions matching TRBD1. The germline gives CDR1 SGHTA, CDR2 FQGNSA. The ends lost 4 bases at V and 2 bases at J; junction bases unmatched: 12. The CDR3 sequence is 18 residues long. As DNA, the CDR3 is TGTGCCAGCAGCTCATCCGGGACAGGGTCTCGGTCCAAAAACATTCAGTACTTC. Its translation: CASSSSGTGSRSKNIQYF.

The chain uses TRBV11-1 and TRBJ2-1; 7 bases map to TRBD1. J was trimmed by 4 bases and V by 1 base; bases with no gene match: 4. There are 15 residues in the CDR3. Looked up from germline, CDR1 is SGHAT and CDR2 is FQDESV (reference sequence). CDR3 amino acids: CASSLVGGRYNEQFF. Written as DNA, the CDR3 is TGTGCCAGCAGCTTAGTAGGGGGCAGGTACAATGAGCAGTTCTTC. The whole variable domain, filled in from reference TRBV11-1 and TRBJ2-1, reads EAEVAQSPRYKITEKSQAVAFWCDPISGHATLYWYRQILGQGPELLVQFQDESVVDDSQLPKDRFSAERLKGVDSTLKIQPAELGDSAMYLCASSLVGGRYNEQFFGPGTRLTVL.

V gene TRBV30 combines with J gene TRBJ1-2; 7 nucleotides match TRBD1. V shed 2 bases and J 8 bases; nucleotides not matched to a gene: 20. CDR1 and CDR2 from the germline V gene are GTSNPN and SVGIG (reference sequence). The CDR3 runs 17 residues. The CDR3 reads CAWSFLGDSILTKGYTF. CDR3 bases: TGTGCCTGGAGTTTCCTGGGGGACAGTATTCTAACTAAAGGCTACACCTTC.

This clone was seen once. J is TRBJ2-1 and V is TRBV28; 8 positions agree with TRBD1. CDR3 length: 15 amino acids. Losses at the gene ends were 5 bases for V and 4 bases for J; bases not matched to a gene: 7. Per the germline V gene, CDR1 is MDHEN and CDR2 is SYDVKM. The CDR3 nucleotides read TGTGCCAGCAGTATAACCGGGACAGGATACAATGAGCAGTTCTTC. Translated, it gives CASSITGTGYNEQFF.

This chain uses TRBV28 with TRBJ2-7, with D perhaps TRBD2 (6 bases). The V end was cut by 5 bases, the J end by 3 bases, with 14 bases between. CDR1 and CDR2 (germline): MDHEN, SYDVKM. The CDR3 spans 14 residues. The CDR3 DNA follows: TGTGCCAGCAGTCCGGCGGGGCAGCGCTACGAGCAGTACTTC. It codes for CASSPAGQRYEQYF.

The V gene is TRBV7-9, the J gene TRBJ2-1, with 7 bases that match TRBD2. The CDR3 is made up of 16 amino acids. Germline V CDR1 and CDR2: SEHNR, FQNEAQ (reference sequence). Unmatched junction bases numbered 7, after V lost 1 base and J lost 4 bases. The CDR3 spells CASSLGRGGIYNEQFF. The CDR3 DNA reads TGTGCCAGCAGCTTAGGTCGGGGAGGGATATACAATGAGCAGTTCTTC.

This clone was seen only once. The gene calls are TRBV5-1 and TRBJ1-3, with D hard to call. The CDR3 contains 14 residues. Germline V lookup: CDR1 SGHRS, CDR2 YFSETQ. The V end was cut by 0 bases, the J end by 0 bases, with 4 bases between. CDR3 in DNA: TGCGCCAGCAGCTTGGGGCGCTCTGGAAACACCATATATTTT. Amino acids: CASSLGRSGNTIYF.

This rearrangement joins TRBV5-1 to TRBJ1-4; tentatively, D is TRBD1 (5 bases). Trimming shortened V by 6 bases and J by 0 bases, and 15 bases separated the two germline ends. Germline values: CDR1 SGHRS, CDR2 YFSETQ. The CDR3 runs to 16 residues. CDR3 DNA sequence: TGCGCCAGCACCCTTATGGGGGGAGCAACTAATGAAAAACTGTTTTTT. Translated: CASTLMGGATNEKLFF.

The V call is TRBV7-9, the J call TRBJ1-5; TRBD1 matches 7 bases. CDR3 size: 16 residues. Germline V gene lookup returns CDR1 SEHNR and CDR2 FQNEAQ (reference sequence). The ends lost 5 bases at V and 3 bases at J; junction bases unmatched: 10. CDR3 loop: CASSVSGRGTNQPQHF. The DNA of the CDR3 is TGTGCCAGCAGCGTTAGTGGCAGGGGGACCAATCAGCCCCAGCATTTT.

V is TRBV4-1 and J is TRBJ1-4; D possibly corresponds to TRBD1 (5 bases). Germline-derived CDR1 and CDR2 are MGHRA and YSYEKL. V lost 1 base and J lost 7, with 25 bases in between. The CDR3 has 19 residues. Written as DNA, the CDR3 is TGCGCCAGCAGCCAAGGGCATTCTCTTTATGAAGGTGGGGGTGAAAAACTGTTTTTT. It yields the protein CASSQGHSLYEGGGEKLFF.

The gene calls are TRBV7-2 and TRBJ2-4; D is undetermined. Looked up from germline, CDR1 is SGHTA and CDR2 is FQGNSA. This CDR3 is built from 13 residues. Trimming pared 1 base from V and 8 bases from J, leaving 9 bases between. CDR3 amino acids: CASSLDSDDIQYF. As DNA, the CDR3 is TGTGCCAGCAGCTTAGACTCAGATGACATTCAGTACTTC.

Written as DNA, the CDR3 is TGTGCCAGCAGCCAATCGGCCGGGAGCTCCTACAATGAGCAGTTCTTC. As protein: CASSQSAGSSYNEQFF. The chain carries TRBV16 and TRBJ2-1, with D maybe TRBD2 (6 bases). The CDR3 runs 16 residues. V was cut by 0 bases and J by 0 bases, with 9 bases left in between. Looked up from germline, CDR1 is KGHSY and CDR2 is FQNENV.

The chain is built from TRBV5-1 and TRBJ2-3; 11 nucleotides align to TRBD2. The CDR3 contains 16 residues. V was pared by 4 bases and J by 0 bases, with 4 bases of the junction left unmatched. CDR1 is SGHRS and CDR2 is YFSETQ in the germline V gene. CDR3 coding DNA: TGCGCCAGCAGCGCCCCTAGCGGGAGGAGCACAGATACGCAGTATTTT. Protein: CASSAPSGRSTDTQYF.

This chain uses TRBV5-1 with TRBJ2-1; the D is unclear. V gave up 1 base and J gave up 5 bases, with 7 bases separating them. The CDR3 runs 13 residues. CDR1 and CDR2 from the germline V gene are SGHRS and YFSETQ. CDR3 protein: CASSLLPNNEQFF. CDR3 bases: TGCGCCAGCAGCTTGCTACCTAACAATGAGCAGTTCTTC.

This clone was detected a few times. V and J are TRBV10-1 and TRBJ1-1; D ambiguous. The CDR3 contains 14 residues. Looked up from germline, CDR1 is WNHNN and CDR2 is SYGVQD (reference sequence). Trimming stripped 3 bases from V and 10 bases from J, with 18 bases between. In nucleotides, the CDR3 is TGCGCCAGCAGTGAAAGGCGCTCATGGAACGGAGCTTTCTTT. It yields the protein CASSERRSWNGAFF.

V gene TRBV4-1 combines with J gene TRBJ1-5; D unclear. Between the trimmed V and J ends, which lost 1 base and 1 base, there was a span of 17 bases. CDR3 length: 18 amino acids. CDR1 and CDR2 (germline): MGHRA, YSYEKL. Written as DNA, the CDR3 is TGCGCCAGCAGCCAAGGGTATGGCAGGTTGGGGAGCAATCAGCCCCAGCATTTT. Translating gives CASSQGYGRLGSNQPQHF.

This clone has just a few counts. V gene TRBV30 combines with J gene TRBJ1-4, with TRBD1 as a possible D gene (5 bases). Deletions cut 7 bases from V and 8 bases from J, with 20 bases between. This CDR3 has 14 residues. The germline CDR1 and CDR2 sequences are GTSNPN and SVGIG (reference sequence). The CDR3 bases are TGTGCCTTCAGCAGGGTGGGTTGGCGGGAAAAACTGTTTTTT. Translated, it gives CAFSRVGWREKLFF.

The gene calls are TRBV19 and TRBJ1-5; 9 bases are shared with TRBD1. J gave up 6 bases and V 1 base, and 4 bases lay outside the gene matches. CDR3 length: 15 residues. CDR1 and CDR2 from the germline V gene are LNHDA and SQIVND (reference sequence). CDR3 DNA sequence: TGTGCCAGTAGTATAGGGGGACAGGGAATTCAGCCCCAGCATTTT. It is translated as CASSIGGQGIQPQHF.

The chain carries TRBV6-1 and TRBJ1-5, with D uncertain. This CDR3 is 13 amino acids long. Germline CDR1 MNHNS, CDR2 SASEGT. With 1 base removed from V and 4 bases from J, the gap between germline ends came to 5 bases. This chain's CDR3 is CASSEVGNQPQHF. The CDR3 region has the DNA TGTGCCAGCAGTGAAGTAGGGAATCAGCCCCAGCATTTT.

The gene calls are TRBV5-3 and TRBJ1-2; 9 nucleotides agree with TRBD1. TRBV5-3 falls under the ORF class, with uncertain function. This CDR3 contains 14 residues. V dropped 4 bases and J dropped 6; count of bases not matched to a gene: 7. CDR3 nucleotides: TGTGCCAGAAGCCCTGTCGACAGGGGGGATGGCTACACCTTC. It codes for CARSPVDRGDGYTF.

In nucleotides, the CDR3 is TGTGCCAGCAGCTCGGCCCGGGACAGGTCTTGGGATACGCAGTATTTT. Its translation is CASSSARDRSWDTQYF. The chain has TRBV5-5 and TRBJ2-3, with 8 bases matching TRBD1. The germline V gene has CDR1 SGHKS and CDR2 YYEKEE (reference sequence). The V segment lost 3 bases and the J segment 6 bases; nucleotides outside the gene matches: 12. The CDR3 runs to 16 residues.

The chain combines TRBV5-1 with TRBJ2-5; possible D gene TRBD1, 6 bases. Trimming cost V 2 bases and J 5 bases, with 10 bases left between them. The CDR3 spans 13 residues. The germline V gene encodes CDR1 SGHRS and CDR2 YFSETQ. The CDR3 DNA follows: TGCGCCAGCAGCTTTACAGGGTTCGAGACCCAGTACTTC. Its protein product is CASSFTGFETQYF.

The CDR3 sequence is CASSPRGTQFF. For the CDR3, the DNA is TGTGCCAGCAGCCCGCGGGGAACGCAGTTCTTC. The chain combines TRBV2 with TRBJ2-1; a possible D gene is TRBD2 (6 bases). This CDR3 is built from 11 residues. Deletions cut 6 bases from V and 12 bases from J, with 12 bases between. Germline values: CDR1 SNHLY, CDR2 FYNNEI.

V gene TRBV4-1 combines with J gene TRBJ2-4, with TRBD2 matching 7 bases. Unmatched junction bases numbered 15, after V lost 4 bases and J lost 6 bases. CDR1 is MGHRA and CDR2 is YSYEKL in the germline V gene. This CDR3 comprises 17 residues. CDR3 sequence reads: CASSPDKSGAELNIQYF. CDR3 nucleotides: TGCGCCAGCAGCCCTGATAAGAGCGGGGCTGAGCTAAACATTCAGTACTTC.

Regarding this clone: The junction departs from germline at one end; a sequencing error may be responsible. The rearrangement links TRBV7-7 to TRBJ2-3; D perhaps matches TRBD1 (5 bases). CDR1 and CDR2 from the germline V gene are SSHAT and FNYEAQ (reference sequence). This CDR3 has 17 residues. Here the CDR3 DNA reads TGTGCTAGCAGCTTAGTTCCGGCAGGGCAGGGCACAGATACGCAGTATTTT. Its translation is CASSLVPAGQGTDTQYF.

The chain couples TRBV5-4 to TRBJ1-2; D is unclear. V was shortened by 3 bases and J by 0 bases, with 15 bases between the two germline ends. Germline V gene data show CDR1 as SGHNT and CDR2 as YYREEE (reference sequence). This CDR3 region has 16 residues. The CDR3 DNA follows: TGTGCCAGCAGCTACCGGGCCTTTACCCCTAACTATGGCTACACCTTC. This gives the protein CASSYRAFTPNYGYTF.

This clone was observed a handful of times. The chain has TRBV11-2 and TRBJ1-6, with TRBD1 as a possible D gene (5 bases). Germline V gives CDR1 SGHAT, CDR2 FQNNGV. The CDR3 is 16 residues long. The V gene lost 4 bases and the J gene lost 3 bases, with 13 bases spanning the gap. The CDR3: CASSSNRDLYNSPLHF. CDR3 bases: TGTGCCAGCAGCTCAAACCGGGACCTCTATAATTCACCCCTCCACTTT.

The chain couples TRBV27 to TRBJ1-5, with 7 bases aligning to TRBD1. V lost 2 bases and J lost 9; bases outside the gene matches: 10. This CDR3 has 15 residues. Germline V CDR1 and CDR2: MNHEY, SMNVEV (reference sequence). Here the CDR3 DNA reads TGTGCCAGCAGTTTAGAGGGACAGTCCAGGTGGCCCCAGCATTTT. Protein sequence: CASSLEGQSRWPQHF.

This sequence joins TRBV21-1 and TRBJ2-7; the D call of TRBD1 is as the table states it, not checked on the DNA. TRBV21-1 counts as a pseudogene. The CDR3 is 16 amino acids. The chain's CDR3 is CASSNRVGTEAYEQYF. CDR3 DNA: TGTGCCAGCAGCAATCGGGTCGGGACAGAAGCCTACGAGCAGTACTTC.

This clone was detected once. This chain connects TRBV7-9 to TRBJ2-5; D gene ambiguous. The J call may be wrong; the DNA end is better matched by TRBJ2-7. This CDR3 is built from 12 residues. Germline CDR1 reads SEHNR; CDR2 reads FQNEAQ (reference sequence). Written as DNA, the CDR3 is TGTGCCAGCAGCGGCGACGGCTACGAGCAGTACTTC. Residues: CASSGDGYEQYF.

The chain couples TRBV7-8 to TRBJ2-3; TRBD1 is a possible D gene (6 bases). Trimming stripped 3 bases from V and 6 bases from J, with 13 bases between. CDR1 is SGHVS, CDR2 FQNEAQ, per germline. The CDR3 runs to 14 residues. The CDR3 DNA reads TGTGCCAGCAGCTTTGGGGGCTGGGGGGATACGCAGTATTTT. Its translation is CASSFGGWGDTQYF.

This chain connects TRBV6-6 to TRBJ1-1; 9 nucleotides agree with TRBD1. Germline V CDR1 and CDR2: MNHNY, SVGAGI (reference sequence). The CDR3 runs 16 residues. V shed 6 bases, J shed 2 bases, and the junction held 10 bases outside the gene matches. This CDR3 reads CASRDPGQGLNTEAFF. DNA of the CDR3: TGTGCCAGCAGAGACCCCGGACAGGGGCTCAACACTGAAGCTTTCTTT.